The rows below give T cell receptor beta chains drawn from one sample of a study of T cell responses to AZD1222 COVID-19 vaccine. Assay used: immunoSEQ multiplex PCR; TCRdb lists only in-frame clones, some missing. This table holds 120,000 or so clones, less than 90% found once. The sample here was peripheral blood, taken on day 0 of AZD1222 vaccination. Receptors were obtained from an adult in good health. The CDR3 runs from the conserved cysteine through the conserved F or W. Each record gives: J gene, CDR3 length, V gene, D gene, CDR3 protein. D genes are given only for firm matches.

TRBJ1-2 12 TRBV6-5 - CASSLDRIGYTF
TRBJ2-2 15 TRBV6-2/TRBV6-3 TRBD1 CASSQTGGHTGELFF
TRBJ2-5 16 TRBV19 - CASSMVNRVAVETQYF
TRBJ2-3 19 TRBV4-3 TRBD2 CASSQASASGPMAADTQYF
TRBJ2-3 17 TRBV29-1 TRBD2 CSVEDRTSGDYTDTQYF
TRBJ2-7 17 TRBV11-3 - CASSPRLGRPSSYEQYF
TRBJ1-5 16 TRBV28 TRBD1 CASSSYRGLGNQPQHF
TRBJ2-1 16 TRBV3-1/TRBV3-2 TRBD2 CASSQDLLAGWNEQFF
TRBJ2-7 15 TRBV6-5 - CASSYSAGNLYEQYF
TRBJ1-1 15 TRBV7-8 - CASRNQGRGHTEAFF
TRBJ2-7 14 TRBV4-1 - CASSQVQSDYEQYF
TRBJ1-3 17 TRBV28 TRBD1 CAANRGGGIVGGNTIYF
TRBJ2-1 16 TRBV11-1 TRBD2 CASSSPLAGGRVEQFF
TRBJ1-3 17 TRBV19 - CASKGSGSGSAGNTIYF
TRBJ1-3 14 TRBV7-9 - CASRRGISGNTIYF
TRBJ1-1 15 TRBV19 TRBD1 CASSTSGGLNTEAFF
TRBJ2-1 19 TRBV12-2 - CASRLAKASGLPSYNEQFF
TRBJ1-2 16 TRBV27 - CASSSPSQGRGYGYTF
TRBJ1-2 14 TRBV11-3 - CASSPQGLNYGYTF
TRBJ1-2 14 TRBV2 - CASSPGRESYGYTF
TRBJ2-1 15 TRBV5-1 - CASSLVATGNNEQFF
TRBJ1-1 13 TRBV4-1 - CASSQAGVTEAFF
TRBJ1-6 14 TRBV2 - CASTAGDVNSPLHF
TRBJ2-3 15 TRBV10-3 - CAISVLAGATDTQYF
TRBJ2-7 15 TRBV5-4 - CASRSAPGPYGEQYF
TRBJ2-7 15 TRBV28 TRBD1 CASSPPGQGAYEQYF
TRBJ2-7 11 TRBV28 TRBD1 CASSPRDRKYF